This T cell receptor beta chain was retrieved from a study of blood T cells in healthy people across ages. The use of a sample-barcoded 5' primer and a J-beta primer mix characterized a second PCR of about 7 to 12 cycles. TCRdb recomputed calls from the 5' RACE reads with MiXCR, one row per CDR3 protein. The sample consists of hundreds of thousands of distinct CDR3 sequences, 58% of them appearing once. The CDR3 consists of 15 residues. With 3 bases clipped from V and 0 bases from J, the junction kept 5 bases outside the gene matches. Per germline, CDR1 DFQATT and CDR2 SNEGSKA (reference sequence). The sample, roughly 9.1 milliliters of peripheral blood, was drawn from each donor. In its sample, this clonotype was seen a few times. No antigen is known for it. Study-wide results and limits: Roughly linear age-related decline in beta diversity appeared, significant by age approximately 40.

The sequence came from a man aged 25-45 years in good health. Sequenced: blood. The rearrangement links TRBV20-1 to TRBJ2-1; the match to TRBD2 covers 7 bases. CDR3 protein: CSASLSGVSYNEQFF. The CDR3 DNA follows: TGCAGTGCTAGTTTGAGCGGGGTCTCCTACAATGAGCAGTTCTTC.